These 20 T cell receptor beta chains were sequenced from one sample in a study of blood T cell repertoires in COVID-19 (TCRdb year 2020). Preparation of the library involved the immunoSEQ multiplex PCR assay. TCRdb took this table from immuneACCESS and kept in-frame rearrangements with V and J called. Such tables lack part of the clones; where checked against another copy, unresolved V genes explain under half of the gap, and the rest is unexplained. The sample records around 620,000 clones, 75% to 90% of which are singletons. Over 0.2% of the sample comes from the top ten. The sequencing input was peripheral blood. These receptors all come from a woman under 30 with acute or convalescent COVID-19.

A word on this clone: At one end the junction does not follow the germline gene, possibly because of a read error. V and J are TRBV24-1 and TRBJ2-1; TRBD1 matches 7 bases. The germline CDR1 and CDR2 sequences are KGHDR and SFDVKD. The CDR3 contains 16 residues. The CDR3 sequence is CTTSDPTGQTYNEQFF. CDR3 DNA sequence: TGTACCACCAGTGATCCAACGGGACAGACTTACAATGAGCAGTTCTTC.

The chain has TRBV30 and TRBJ1-2, with D possibly matching TRBD1 (6 bases). The germline V gene has CDR1 GTSNPN and CDR2 SVGIG (reference sequence). The V end lost 5 bases, the J end lost 0 bases, and 13 bases lay between the germline ends. CDR3 length: 14 residues. The chain's CDR3 is CAWGGRQTNYGYTF. In DNA, the CDR3 is TGTGCCTGGGGGGGCAGGCAGACTAACTATGGCTACACCTTC.

The CDR3 spells CASSQSGQGRDTQYF. The CDR3 DNA sequence: TGCGCCAGCAGTCAATCGGGGCAGGGGAGAGATACGCAGTATTTT. The chain has TRBV23-1 and TRBJ2-3, with D perhaps TRBD1 (6 bases). TRBV23-1 is recorded as an ORF, its role being uncertain. V was pared by 0 bases and J by 5 bases, with 12 bases between. This CDR3 region has 15 residues.

This clone has only one observation. The V and J genes are TRBV6-2 or TRBV6-3 and TRBJ1-3; no definite D call. Germline CDR1 MNHEY, CDR2 SVGEGT. The CDR3 totals 13 residues. V was clipped by 5 bases and J by 4 bases, with 9 bases between them. DNA for the CDR3: TGTGCCAGCAGTACGAGTTGGGGAAACACCATATATTTT. Protein product: CASSTSWGNTIYF.

J is TRBJ1-2 and V is TRBV5-1, with a weak D call TRBD1 (6 bases). Germline V gene sequence: CDR1 SGHRS, CDR2 YFSETQ. The CDR3 sequence is 14 residues long. Trimming took off 0 bases at V and 3 bases at J, with 9 bases between the two ends. The CDR3 sequence: CASSLDRVDYGYTF. The CDR3 region has the DNA TGCGCCAGCAGCTTGGACAGGGTGGACTATGGCTACACCTTC.

CDR3 protein: CASSVTQGFAHYEQYF. CDR3 nucleotide sequence: TGTGCCAGTAGTGTCACTCAGGGGTTCGCGCACTACGAGCAGTACTTC. The rearrangement links TRBV19 to TRBJ2-7; D possibly corresponds to TRBD1 (6 bases). Germline V CDR1 and CDR2: LNHDA, SQIVND (reference sequence). The V and J ends lost 5 bases and 3 bases respectively, with 20 bases between them. CDR3 size: 16 residues.

The chain combines TRBV6-1 with TRBJ1-1; D gene ambiguous. This CDR3 contains 15 residues. V dropped 2 bases and J dropped 0 bases, with 10 bases sitting between them. Germline CDR1 reads MNHNS; CDR2 reads SASEGT. As DNA, the CDR3 is TGTGCCAGCAGTGAACTGTGGTCAGTGAACACTGAAGCTTTCTTT. This codes for CASSELWSVNTEAFF.

The chain joins TRBV6-4 to TRBJ1-1; D is uncertain. CDR1 and CDR2 from the germline V gene are MRHNA and SNTAGT. This CDR3 region has 13 residues. Between the trimmed V and J ends, which lost 6 bases and 1 base, there was a span of 9 bases. In nucleotides, the CDR3 is TGTGCCAGCAGCCTACGTGAGAACACTGAAGCTTTCTTT. Amino acid sequence: CASSLRENTEAFF.

The chain couples TRBV3-1 (or the pseudogene TRBV3-2) to TRBJ2-7; D is possibly TRBD1 (6 bases). Germline V gives CDR1 LGHDT, CDR2 YNNKEL (reference sequence). CDR3 length equals 16 residues. V lost 1 base, J lost 4 bases, and 17 bases lay in between. The CDR3 bases are TGTGCCAGCAGCCAAGCAAGTGGGGCGCAGGGGTACGAGCAGTACTTC. Protein product: CASSQASGAQGYEQYF.

The chain uses TRBV6-6 and TRBJ2-4, with TRBD1 identical over 10 bases. Germline V gene data show CDR1 as MNHNY and CDR2 as SVGAGI (reference sequence). This CDR3 is 19 amino acids long. V lost 5 bases to trimming and J lost 0 bases; unmatched junction nucleotides: 13. CDR3 nucleotides: TGTGCCAGCAGTCCTTCCGGGACAGGGGTTCGGGGAGCCAAAAACATTCAGTACTTC. It is translated as CASSPSGTGVRGAKNIQYF.

The V gene is TRBV3-1 (or the pseudogene TRBV3-2), the J gene TRBJ1-1, with 8 bases aligning to TRBD1. Germline assignment: CDR1 LGHDT and CDR2 YNNKEL (reference sequence). V lost 4 bases to trimming and J lost 1 base; unmatched junction nucleotides: 8. The CDR3 consists of 16 residues. CDR3 coding DNA: TGTGCCAGCAGCCGGGACCGGACAGGGCGGAACACTGAAGCTTTCTTT. It encodes CASSRDRTGRNTEAFF.

This chain links TRBV30 with TRBJ2-7, with D possibly matching TRBD1 (5 bases). The V and J ends lost 5 bases and 5 bases respectively, with 16 bases between them. This CDR3 has 13 amino acids. Germline lookup yields CDR1 GTSNPN and CDR2 SVGIG (reference sequence). The CDR3 loop reads CAWQPQVSHEQYF. CDR3 nucleotides: TGTGCCTGGCAGCCACAGGTATCCCACGAGCAGTACTTC. The complete variable domain, with remaining parts taken from reference TRBV30 and TRBJ2-7, reads SQTIHQWPATLVQPVGSPLSLECTVEGTSNPNLYWYRQAAGRGLQLLFYSVGIGQISSEVPQNLSASRPQDRQFILSSKKLLLSDSGFYLCAWQPQVSHEQYFGPGTRLTVT.

The chain links TRBV30 to TRBJ1-2, with 8 nucleotides matching TRBD1. J lost 8 bases, V lost 6 bases, and 5 bases had no gene match. The CDR3 is 11 residues long. CDR1 is GTSNPN, CDR2 SVGIG, per germline (reference sequence). The chain's CDR3 is CACQGARGYTF. CDR3 nucleotides: TGTGCCTGTCAGGGGGCGCGAGGCTACACCTTC. Full variable domain (missing parts from reference TRBV30 and TRBJ1-2): SQTIHQWPATLVQPVGSPLSLECTVEGTSNPNLYWYRQAAGRGLQLLFYSVGIGQISSEVPQNLSASRPQDRQFILSSKKLLLSDSGFYLCACQGARGYTFGSGTRLTVV.

This clone was seen once. The chain uses TRBV7-8 and TRBJ2-7, with 8 bases matching TRBD2. The CDR3 is made up of 15 amino acids. Looked up from germline, CDR1 is SGHVS and CDR2 is FQNEAQ. Trimming took 4 bases from V and 5 from J; bases not matched to a gene: 10. The CDR3 DNA follows: TGTGCCAGCAGCTCCCCCGGCGGGGGGAGAGACGAGCAGTACTTC. Amino acids: CASSSPGGGRDEQYF. Full variable domain (remainder filled in from reference TRBV7-8 and TRBJ2-7): GAGVSQSPRYKVAKRGQDVALRCDPISGHVSLFWYQQALGQGPEFLTYFQNEAQLDKSGLPSDRFFAERPEGSVSTLKIQRTQQEDSAVYLCASSSPGGGRDEQYFGPGTRLTVT.

This sequence joins TRBV5-1 and TRBJ1-2; 7 bases match TRBD1. Germline V gene lookup returns CDR1 SGHRS and CDR2 YFSETQ. The CDR3 is 14 residues long. V gave up 4 bases and J gave up 6 bases; unmatched junction bases: 9. CDR3 coding DNA: TGCGCCAGCAGCCGGGCGGGTCAGGGGGATGGCTACACCTTC. Translated, it gives CASSRAGQGDGYTF.

Only a few counts were recorded for this clone. The V gene is TRBV6-5, the J gene TRBJ1-1, with 8 bases fitting TRBD1. Looked up from germline, CDR1 is MNHEY and CDR2 is SVGAGI. V lost 3 bases to trimming and J lost 1 base; unmatched junction nucleotides: 4. CDR3 size: 15 residues. The CDR3 nucleotides read TGTGCCAGCAGTTATAACAGGGGGACGAACACTGAAGCTTTCTTT. Protein product: CASSYNRGTNTEAFF.

The chain is built from TRBV11-2 and TRBJ2-1; 11 positions agree with TRBD1. CDR3 size: 18 residues. Germline trimming cut 1 base from V and 6 bases from J; bases unmatched to any gene: 11. CDR1 is SGHAT and CDR2 is FQNNGV in the germline V gene. The CDR3 region has the DNA TGTGCCAGCAGCTTAGGGCGAACCGGGACAGGGGGTCGCAATGAGCAGTTCTTC. Amino acid sequence: CASSLGRTGTGGRNEQFF.

The chain employs TRBV5-8 and TRBJ1-4, with 8 bases lining up with TRBD1. The V gene end was trimmed by 4 bases and the J gene end by 0 bases; junction bases not matched to a gene: 5. The V gene's germline CDR1 is SGHTS and CDR2 YDEGEE. The CDR3 has 16 amino acids. The CDR3, as DNA: TGTGCCAGCAGCACCGGGACAGGCTCAACTAATGAAAAACTGTTTTTT. It encodes CASSTGTGSTNEKLFF.

V and J are TRBV6-6 and TRBJ1-1; D is ambiguous. This CDR3 comprises 14 residues. V lost 7 bases and J 1 base, leaving 13 bases between the germline ends. The germline V gene has CDR1 MNHNY and CDR2 SVGAGI (reference sequence). CDR3 protein: CASTPGGGNTEAFF. The CDR3, as DNA: TGTGCCAGCACCCCCGGCGGTGGGAACACTGAAGCTTTCTTT.

V and J are TRBV29-1 and TRBJ1-1; no clear D. The CDR3 runs to 15 residues. The V end lost 7 bases, the J end lost 4 bases, and 22 bases lay between the germline ends. The germline CDR1 and CDR2 sequences are SQVTM and ANQGSEA. The CDR3 coding sequence is TGCAGCGCTGATAAGCGGGCCCAGGAAAGCACTGAAGCTTTCTTT. Its translation is CSADKRAQESTEAFF.